This entry describes one T cell receptor (beta chain). This receptor's antigen is unknown. Per-base quality was not reported, and no clone a single base away is much larger than it. The record originates from a study of blood T cell repertoires in COVID-19 (dated by TCRdb to about 2020). Some background on the complete study: Samples from collaborators originated in the United States, Italy and Spain and spanned both the acute and convalescent phases of COVID-19. Where HLA class I and class II types were available, the types were taken from metadata supplied by the sample provider, not from assay-based typing. Deeply sampled blood TCRbeta repertoires from subjects exposed to, actively infected with, or recovered from COVID-19 were included in the dataset. The prospective study material was composed of cDNA or gDNA derived from T cells, B-cell-depleted T cells, or PBMCs. The sample metadata nearly always contained a de-identified subject ID, COVID-19 status, age in years and sex. Samples were obtained from the ongoing ImmuneRACE study (first 160 participants) and from over 1,000 subjects provided by 6 global collaborators. The repertoires were made available in a free public database intended to serve as a resource for research on the immune response to SARS-CoV-2.

Findings and caveats that apply to the study as a whole: The quantity of clinical and demographic metadata differed by source and by participant and was supplied without curation.

Relative to germline, V is 0 bases shorter and J is 5 bases shorter, with 11 bases between their ends. CDR1 and CDR2, looked up from the germline V gene, are SGHRS and YFSETQ. The CDR3 numbers 14 residues from cysteine through phenylalanine. Only the CDR3 DNA is retained, 42 bases long and in frame from the first base. Collaborating institutions collected whole blood in K2EDTA tubes following their own protocols. For TCRbeta analysis, collaborators shipped samples in one of three forms: frozen whole blood, isolated PBMCs, or DNA extracted from either of those sample types. TCRbeta CDR3 regions were amplified from genomic DNA using the immunoSEQ Assay, a bias-controlled multiplex PCR. Regarding the original processing steps: The number of nucleated cells in each sample was estimated from the amplification of reference gene primers within the assay. Sequence reads were collapsed and filtered to measure the absolute abundance of every unique TCRbeta CDR3 rearrangement. For each sample, productive Simpson clonality was calculated as the square root of Simpson's diversity index across productive rearrangements. The source is immuneACCESS, and TCRdb retained only in-frame sequences with V and J called. Part of the clones is not carried over; for the studies checked, unresolved V genes explain less than half of this, and the remainder is unexplained. The V and J calls and clone size come from that table; D and trimming were worked out from the DNA. The sample records about 100,000 clones, 75% to 90% of which are singletons. The ten most abundant clones make up under 30% of the sample.

The rearranged segments are TRBV5-1 and TRBJ2-5; TRBD2 is a weak D gene call, 6 bases matching. Sample: peripheral blood. This TCR derives from a man aged 55 to 69 with acute or convalescent COVID-19. The CDR3 reads as follows: CASSLAGDSETQYF. The nucleotides are TGCGCCAGCAGCTTGGCGGGGGATTCGGAGACCCAGTACTTC. Beyond the CDR3, the reference TRBV5-1 and TRBJ2-5 genes provide the residues; the full variable domain reads: KAGVTQTPRYLIKTRGQQVTLSCSPISGHRSVSWYQQTPGQGLQFLFEYFSETQRNKGNFPGRFSGRQFSNSRSEMNVSTLELGDSALYLCASSLAGDSETQYFGPGTRLLVL.